These T cell receptor beta chains were read from a single sample in a study of a mutant IDH1 vaccine in newly diagnosed glioma. Their target antigens are unknown. Assay: immunoSEQ multiplex PCR; the TCRdb copy retains only in-frame clones and omits some. The table has over 40,000 clones, 81% seen once. Sequencing used PBMCs, obtained from a glioma patient whose treatment included an IDH1 peptide vaccine. These TCRs come from a woman aged 40 to 49 with glioma. Some clones in this sample may be carry-over from other donors' samples. The CDR3 runs from the conserved cysteine through the conserved F or W. D genes are given only for firm matches. Some rows mark clone size as missing; the rest say once, few, many or name a class of expanded clone.

V,J,size,D,DNA,CDR3
TRBV5-6,TRBJ2-3,-,-,TGTGCCAGCAGCTTGTATTCTGCAGATACGCAGTATTTT,CASSLYSADTQYF
TRBV15,TRBJ1-2,-,-,TGTGCCACCAGCCCACGAAGTTCCGATGGCTACACCTTC,CATSPRSSDGYTF
TRBV19,TRBJ2-1,-,TRBD2,TGTGCCACAAACGGAGGGACTAGCGGCTACAATGAGCAGTTCTTC,CATNGGTSGYNEQFF
TRBV23-1,TRBJ2-3,-,-,TGCGCCAGCATCACCCATGCGGGGACAGATACGCAGTATTTT,CASITHAGTDTQYF
TRBV11-1,TRBJ2-3,-,-,TGTGCCAGCAGCCTTACAAGGACTGCTGATACGCAGTATTTT,CASSLTRTADTQYF
TRBV2,TRBJ2-2,-,TRBD2,TGTGCCAGCAGACCGGGACTAGCGGGAAACACCGGGGAGCTGTTTTTT,CASRPGLAGNTGELFF
TRBV5-5,TRBJ1-2,-,-,TGTGCCAGCAGCCCGGGGACGTCTGACTCCTATGGCTACACCTTC,CASSPGTSDSYGYTF
TRBV10-3,TRBJ2-5,-,TRBD1,TGTGCCATCAGTGAGTCAGGCGGGGACAGGGGGCGAGAGACCCAGTACTTC,CAISESGGDRGRETQYF
TRBV28,TRBJ2-7,-,-,TGTGCCAGCAGTTTGCGCAAATACGAGCAGTACTTC,CASSLRKYEQYF
TRBV9,TRBJ2-1,-,TRBD2,TGTGCCAGCAGCTTCATAGCGGGTGAGCAGTTCTTC,CASSFIAGEQFF
TRBV7-9,TRBJ1-3,-,-,TGTGCCAGCAGCTTAACAGGTGAAGGATCACTGGCTGGAAACACCATATATTTT,CASSLTGEGSLAGNTIYF
TRBV7-9,TRBJ1-1,-,TRBD1,TGTGCCAGCAGCCCATGGGACAGGGAGACTGAAGCTTTCTTT,CASSPWDRETEAFF
TRBV10-3,TRBJ1-2,-,-,TGTGCCATCTCAGACAATGGCTACACCTTC,CAISDNGYTF
TRBV28,TRBJ1-4,-,-,TGTGCCAGCAGTACTGGGACTTCGGGGGATGAAAAACTGTTTTTT,CASSTGTSGDEKLFF
TRBV9,TRBJ2-7,-,-,TGTGCCAGCAGCGTAGGGGCCAGTCGAGCCCTCTACGAGCAGTACTTC,CASSVGASRALYEQYF
TRBV27,TRBJ2-7,once,TRBD2,TGTGCCAGCAGAAGGACTAGCGGGAGAAGCGAGCAGTACTTC,CASRRTSGRSEQYF
TRBV2,TRBJ1-4,-,TRBD1,TGTGCCAGCAAGGGACAGCCGAATGAAAAACTGTTTTTT,CASKGQPNEKLFF
TRBV7-8,TRBJ1-5,-,-,TGTGCCAGCAGCTTAGCCCAGGGTAGGGGTAATCAGCCCCAGCATTTT,CASSLAQGRGNQPQHF
TRBV18,TRBJ1-2,-,-,TGTGCCAGCTCACCAGGGGGGGGCTATGGCTACACCTTC,CASSPGGGYGYTF
TRBV5-1,TRBJ2-1,-,TRBD1,TGCGCCAGCAGCCCCCGGGACAGGGATTACAATGAGCAGTTCTTC,CASSPRDRDYNEQFF
TRBV5-1,TRBJ2-7,once,TRBD2,TGCGCCAGCAGCTTGGAATCGGGGACTAGCGGAACCTACGAGCAGTACTTC,CASSLESGTSGTYEQYF
TRBV18,TRBJ2-5,-,TRBD1,TGTGCCAGCTCACCAGGGCAGGGGGCCGGAGAGACCCAGTACTTC,CASSPGQGAGETQYF
TRBV5-1,TRBJ2-4,-,TRBD1,TGCGCCAGTAGACCGGGACAGGAAAACATTCAGTACTTC,CASRPGQENIQYF
TRBV5-5,TRBJ1-6,-,-,TGTGCCAGCAGCAGGGATTACAACAGGGATTCACCCCTCCACTTT,CASSRDYNRDSPLHF
TRBV7-2,TRBJ2-3,-,-,TGTGCCAGCAGCTTAGTTCGGTCGGCTAGCACAGATACGCAGTATTTT,CASSLVRSASTDTQYF
TRBV2,TRBJ2-7,-,-,TGTGCCAGCATGGGGACGATGAGCTACGAGCAGTACTTC,CASMGTMSYEQYF
TRBV6-5,TRBJ2-3,-,-,TGTGCCAGCAGTTACTCTCCATTTCCGAGCACAGATACGCAGTATTTT,CASSYSPFPSTDTQYF
TRBV5-6,TRBJ2-7,-,TRBD1,TGTGCCAGCAGCCTAGGACAGGGTGCCTACGAGCAGTACTTC,CASSLGQGAYEQYF
TRBV19,TRBJ1-5,-,-,TGTGCCAGTAGTATGTCGCATAGCAATCAGCCCCAGCATTTT,CASSMSHSNQPQHF
TRBV5-1,TRBJ2-1,-,-,TGCGCCAGCAGCTTGGGGGCCTTAGACAATGAGCAGTTCTTC,CASSLGALDNEQFF
TRBV5-6,TRBJ1-1,-,-,TGTGCCAGCAGCCCCCCTCAGGGGTTCACTGAAGCTTTCTTT,CASSPPQGFTEAFF
TRBV28,TRBJ2-1,few,-,TGTGCCAGCATTGACGTCGGGGGGCCCCACAATGAGCAGTTCTTC,CASIDVGGPHNEQFF